This TCR beta chain came from a study of blood T cell repertoires in COVID-19. The overall study: Donors in the United States, Italy and Spain gave samples during acute or convalescent COVID-19. Sample material is recorded as cDNA or gDNA derived from T cells, B-cell-depleted T cells, or PBMCs.

The germline V gene has CDR1 SGHRS and CDR2 YFSETQ. J lost 4 bases, V lost 3 bases, and 7 bases had no gene match. The CDR3 has 14 amino acids. In the source study's methods: Researchers report that nucleated cell counts were estimated from reference gene primer amplification. Profiled with immunoSEQ multiplex PCR; TCRdb holds only in-frame clones, not every one. That table is the source of V, J and clone size, and D and trimming were worked out from the DNA. Here the sample spans about 260,000 clones, 87% being singletons. The sequenced sample consisted of peripheral blood. This receptor was identified in a middle-aged woman who had recovered from COVID-19. The chain joins TRBV5-1 to TRBJ2-7; 7 positions agree with TRBD2. The CDR3 nucleotides are TGCGCCAGCAGCTCTGTCGGCGGGGGATACGAGCAGTACTTC. This gives the protein CASSSVGGGYEQYF.